This T cell receptor beta chain stems from a study of blood T cell repertoires in COVID-19. Study-level background: Samples representing acute and convalescent COVID-19 were sourced from the United States, Italy and Spain. Nucleic acid was either cDNA or gDNA, and it came from T cells, B-cell-depleted T cells, or PBMCs.

The protocol was immunoSEQ multiplex PCR, while the TCRdb copy is restricted to in-frame clones and leaves out a portion. The table records 200,000 to 250,000 clones, about 87% of them present only once. Trimming pared 5 bases from V and 10 bases from J, leaving 18 bases between. CDR3 length: 15 residues. Per germline, CDR1 MNHEY and CDR2 SVGAGI. Cohorts were assigned according to the clinical history that participants reported. Two negative PCRs, clearance, or symptom resolution had been documented for recovered Cohort 3 donors. The chain carries TRBV6-5 and TRBJ1-6; D possibly corresponds to TRBD1 (6 bases). The sequence was obtained from a woman under 40 who had recovered from COVID-19. Sequenced sample: PBMCs or T cells enriched from blood (not recorded which). This chain's CDR3 is CASSRGLKGESPLHF. CDR3 nucleotide sequence: TGTGCCAGCAGTCGCGGGCTTAAGGGGGAATCACCCCTCCACTTT.